A single sample is the source of the 10 T cell receptor beta chains below, sequenced in a study of shared clonotypes between healthy human individuals. TCRdb's table, derived via immunoSEQ multiplex PCR, lists solely in-frame clones and lacks some. This sample has 2,100,000 or so clones, with around 95% found just once. The sample was naive CD4+ T cells sorted from blood. The sample's subset: CD45RA+ positively selected. The source is a man between 18 and 35 years old in good health.

DNA of the CDR3: TGTGCCAGCAGCAAACGACTAGCGGGGGGGCCAGATACGCAGTATTTT. Translated: CASSKRLAGGPDTQYF. This chain connects TRBV5-4 to TRBJ2-3, with 14 bases lining up with TRBD2. The ends lost 4 bases at V and 4 bases at J; junction bases unmatched: 5. Germline CDR1 reads SGHNT; CDR2 reads YYREEE (reference sequence). The CDR3 spans 16 residues.

Turning to this clone: Different DNA sequences within this sample yield the same CDR3. The chain uses TRBV5-1 and TRBJ2-2, with 9 bases matching TRBD2. The CDR3 sequence is 14 residues long. V trimming: 5 bases; J trimming: 5 bases; junction bases outside the gene matches: 4. Germline CDR1 reads SGHRS; CDR2 reads YFSETQ. CDR3 region: CASRETSGTGELFF. In nucleotides, the CDR3 is TGCGCCAGCAGGGAGACTAGCGGTACCGGGGAGCTGTTTTTT.

V and J are TRBV5-4 and TRBJ2-5; TRBD1 agrees at 7 bases. The CDR3 spans 15 residues. With V trimmed by 4 bases and J by 2 bases, 8 bases remained unmatched. Germline V CDR1 and CDR2: SGHNT, YYREEE (reference sequence). In nucleotides, the CDR3 is TGTGCCAGCAGCGCGCAGGGGGACGGACAAGAGACCCAGTACTTC. Translated, it gives CASSAQGDGQETQYF.

The V call is TRBV10-2, the J call TRBJ1-5; a possible D gene is TRBD1 (5 bases). CDR1 and CDR2 from the germline V gene are WSHSY and SAAADI. The length of the CDR3 is 12 residues. The V end lost 9 bases, the J end lost 6 bases, and 12 bases lay between the germline ends. The CDR3 is CASQDGGQPQHF. The CDR3 bases are TGCGCCAGTCAGGATGGGGGTCAGCCCCAGCATTTT.

The chain has TRBV2 and TRBJ2-1; 9 nucleotides agree with TRBD1. The ends lost 5 bases at V and 5 bases at J; junction bases unmatched: 7. The CDR3 totals 15 residues. CDR1 is SNHLY, CDR2 FYNNEI, per germline. CDR3 loop: CASSKPGQGNNEQFF. CDR3 nucleotides: TGTGCCAGCAGTAAACCGGGACAGGGTAACAATGAGCAGTTCTTC.

The V gene is TRBV5-1, the J gene TRBJ2-7; no reliable D call. CDR3 length: 13 residues. In germline, CDR1 is SGHRS, CDR2 YFSETQ. Between the trimmed V and J ends, which lost 3 bases and 3 bases, there was a span of 10 bases. The CDR3 bases are TGCGCCAGCAGCTGGGAAGGAAACTACGAGCAGTACTTC. As protein: CASSWEGNYEQYF.

The chain links TRBV7-2 to TRBJ1-5, with D perhaps matching TRBD1 (6 bases). Germline lookup yields CDR1 SGHTA and CDR2 FQGNSA. V lost 2 bases, J lost 4 bases, and 9 bases lay in between. This CDR3 comprises 14 residues. The CDR3 here is CASSLNRVNQPQHF. The CDR3 nucleotides are TGTGCCAGCAGCTTAAACAGGGTAAATCAGCCCCAGCATTTT.

The chain recombines TRBV5-4 with TRBJ2-2, with D possibly TRBD1 on 6 matching bases. Trimming shortened V by 4 bases and J by 6 bases, and 19 bases separated the two germline ends. The CDR3 consists of 16 residues. Germline loops: CDR1 SGHNT, CDR2 YYREEE (reference sequence). CDR3 DNA: TGTGCCAGCAGCCCCCGACAGGCTGGGTCGGCCGGGGAGCTGTTTTTT. It translates to CASSPRQAGSAGELFF. Complete variable domain (other parts from reference TRBV5-4 and TRBJ2-2): ETGVTQSPTHLIKTRGQQVTLRCSSQSGHNTVSWYQQALGQGPQFIFQYYREEENGRGNFPPRFSGLQFPNYSSELNVNALELDDSALYLCASSPRQAGSAGELFFGEGSRLTVL.

The chain employs TRBV2 and TRBJ2-2; D is unclear. The V gene lost 2 bases and the J gene lost 2 bases, with 12 bases spanning the gap. This CDR3 is built from 16 residues. Per the germline V gene, CDR1 is SNHLY and CDR2 is FYNNEI. CDR3 DNA: TGTGCCAGCAGTGAATTAGCACCTTCTAACACCGGGGAGCTGTTTTTT. Protein sequence: CASSELAPSNTGELFF.

The chain has TRBV2 and TRBJ2-3; 9 bases are a match to TRBD2. J gave up 6 bases and V 7 bases, and 17 bases lay outside the gene matches. This CDR3 region has 17 residues. CDR1 and CDR2 from the germline V gene are SNHLY and FYNNEI. CDR3 coding DNA: TGTGCCAGCAACCATGAATTGCTAGCGGGGAGGGGGGATACGCAGTATTTT. This sequence encodes CASNHELLAGRGDTQYF.